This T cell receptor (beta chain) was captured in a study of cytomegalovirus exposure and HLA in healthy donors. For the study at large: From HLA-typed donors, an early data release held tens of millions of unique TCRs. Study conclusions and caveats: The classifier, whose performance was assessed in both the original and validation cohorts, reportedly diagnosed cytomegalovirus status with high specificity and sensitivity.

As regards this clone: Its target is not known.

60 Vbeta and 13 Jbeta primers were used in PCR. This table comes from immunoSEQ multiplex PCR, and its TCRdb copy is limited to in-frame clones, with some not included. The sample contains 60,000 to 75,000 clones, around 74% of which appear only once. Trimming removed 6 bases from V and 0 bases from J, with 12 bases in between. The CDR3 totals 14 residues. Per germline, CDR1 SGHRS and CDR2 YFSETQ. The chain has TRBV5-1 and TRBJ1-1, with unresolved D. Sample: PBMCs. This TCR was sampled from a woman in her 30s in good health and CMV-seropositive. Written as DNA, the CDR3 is TGCGCCAGCACTCCGAGAGAATTGAACACTGAAGCTTTCTTT. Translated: CASTPRELNTEAFF.